The 21 T cell receptor beta chains below were found in one sample sequenced in a study of T-cell memory formation after mild COVID-19. TCRdb ran MiXCR on the 5' RACE reads and lists one entry per CDR3 protein. Of roughly 250,000 distinct CDR3 sequences listed, about a sixth are singletons. Sequencing input: PBMCs or a T cell subset sorted from them (not recorded which). The receptors were sampled from a man aged 18 to 35 who had mild COVID-19 (a few samples of this study predate the infection). Cell type and time point are not known.

V and J are TRBV5-4 and TRBJ1-1; D is perhaps TRBD1 (6 bases). Trimming removed 4 bases at V and 4 bases at J, with 17 bases between. The CDR3 length is 15 residues. Looked up from germline, CDR1 is SGHNT and CDR2 is YYREEE (reference sequence). The CDR3 DNA is TGTGCCAGCAGCCCCGGGGGGGCGGAGGGCACTGAAGCTTTCTTT. This translates into CASSPGGAEGTEAFF.

This clonotype was picked up a small number of times. This chain uses TRBV5-1 with TRBJ1-2; the D gene is possibly TRBD1 (5 bases). Germline V gives CDR1 SGHRS, CDR2 YFSETQ. This CDR3 has 17 amino acids. The V end was cut by 9 bases, the J end by 4 bases, with 28 bases between. The CDR3 DNA reads TGCGCCAAAATTAAGGGCAGGGATCCCCTTCGAACCTATGGCTACACCTTC. Protein product: CAKIKGRDPLRTYGYTF.

This clonotype was picked up a small number of times. This chain uses TRBV5-1 with TRBJ2-1; D possibly matches TRBD1 or TRBD2 (5 bases each). V was pared by 4 bases and J by 2 bases, with 10 bases between. The length of the CDR3 is 14 residues. Per germline, CDR1 SGHRS and CDR2 YFSETQ. CDR3 sequence reads: CASSEGPTYNEQFF. In nucleotides, the CDR3 is TGCGCCAGCAGCGAGGGACCAACCTACAATGAGCAGTTCTTC. Drawing the rest from reference TRBV5-1 and TRBJ2-1, the complete variable domain is KAGVTQTPRYLIKTRGQQVTLSCSPISGHRSVSWYQQTPGQGLQFLFEYFSETQRNKGNFPGRFSGRQFSNSRSEMNVSTLELGDSALYLCASSEGPTYNEQFFGPGTRLTVL.

The V gene is TRBV20-1, the J gene TRBJ1-5, with D uncertain. Germline V gives CDR1 DFQATT, CDR2 SNEGSKA (reference sequence). Trimming took off 0 bases at V and 4 bases at J, with 4 bases between the two ends. CDR3 size: 12 residues. The chain's CDR3 is CSARDPNQPQHF. The CDR3 DNA reads as TGCAGTGCTAGAGACCCAAATCAGCCCCAGCATTTT.

This clonotype appeared a few times. V is TRBV7-2 and J is TRBJ2-5; a weak D match, TRBD1 (5 bases). Germline CDR1 reads SGHTA; CDR2 reads FQGNSA. The CDR3 consists of 15 residues. Trimming took off 4 bases at V and 1 base at J, with 13 bases between the two ends. The CDR3 sequence: CASSSLRQSQETQYF. The DNA of the CDR3 is TGTGCCAGCAGCTCCCTTCGACAGAGCCAAGAGACCCAGTACTTC.

This chain joins TRBV7-2 and TRBJ2-6, with a weak D call TRBD2 (5 bases). The CDR3 runs to 17 residues. Trimming took 3 bases from V and 2 from J, leaving 14 bases between them. Germline CDR1 and CDR2: SGHTA and FQGNSA. The CDR3: CASSLRAQTPGANVLTF. The CDR3 nucleotides read TGTGCCAGCAGCTTGAGGGCACAGACCCCTGGGGCCAACGTCCTGACTTTC.

V is TRBV5-6 and J is TRBJ2-7, with 7 bases fitting TRBD2. V trimming: 4 bases; J trimming: 0 bases; junction bases outside the gene matches: 4. CDR3 length equals 14 residues. Germline V lookup: CDR1 SGHDT, CDR2 YYEEEE. DNA of the CDR3: TGTGCCAGCAGCGACACTAGCGACTCCTACGAGCAGTACTTC. It codes for CASSDTSDSYEQYF.

J is TRBJ1-1 and V is TRBV5-1; maybe TRBD1 (5 bases). Germline assignment: CDR1 SGHRS and CDR2 YFSETQ. Deletions cut 7 bases from V and 6 bases from J, with 13 bases between. The CDR3 length is 12 residues. The CDR3 DNA reads as TGCGCCAGCTCGGGGGTAGCACCTGAAGCTTTCTTT. It is translated as CASSGVAPEAFF.

The V call is TRBV4-3, the J call TRBJ2-1; the D is unclear. Per the germline V gene, CDR1 is LGHNA and CDR2 is YSLEER. CDR3 length: 15 amino acids. The V and J ends lost 0 bases and 4 bases respectively, with 10 bases between them. CDR3 in DNA: TGCGCCAGCAGCCAAGACGGTGGAAGATACAATGAGCAGTTCTTC. Its protein is CASSQDGGRYNEQFF.

This clonotype was found a few times. V is TRBV7-9 and J is TRBJ2-1, with D tentatively TRBD2 (6 bases). This CDR3 region has 13 residues. Germline CDR1 is SEHNR and CDR2 is FQNEAQ (reference sequence). The V and J ends lost 11 bases and 0 bases respectively, with 11 bases between them. CDR3 nucleotides: TGTGCCCCGGGGGACCTCTCCTACAATGAGCAGTTCTTC. This sequence encodes CAPGDLSYNEQFF.

In its sample, this clonotype was seen a few times. V and J are TRBV4-1 and TRBJ2-3, with D perhaps TRBD2 (6 bases). The length of the CDR3 is 18 residues. V lost 5 bases to trimming and J lost 4 bases, with 25 bases between them. Germline V gene data show CDR1 as MGHRA and CDR2 as YSYEKL. The CDR3 DNA sequence: TGCGCCAGCAGCGTCGGGGGAGCGGGCCTAGCAGACCCAGATACGCAGTATTTT. As protein: CASSVGGAGLADPDTQYF.

This clonotype was counted ten times or more. This chain links TRBV25-1 with TRBJ1-1; D gene ambiguous. This CDR3 contains 16 residues. Deletions cut 2 bases from V and 1 base from J, with 14 bases between. Germline values: CDR1 MGHDK, CDR2 SYGVNS. Written as DNA, the CDR3 is TGTGCCAGCAGTGAAAGATTGGGCGGACCGAACACTGAAGCTTTCTTT. Translating it yields CASSERLGGPNTEAFF.

This clonotype was picked up many times. The DNA for the CDR3 is TGCGCCAGCAGCTTGGTGGGAGATCAGCCCCAGCATTTT. It specifies CASSLVGDQPQHF. The J gene is TRBJ1-5, the V gene TRBV5-1; no clear D. Between the trimmed V and J ends, which lost 0 bases and 5 bases, there was a span of 6 bases. CDR1 and CDR2 (germline): SGHRS, YFSETQ. The length of the CDR3 is 13 residues.

This clonotype was observed a single time. This rearrangement joins TRBV10-3 to TRBJ2-5; perhaps TRBD2 as D (6 bases). Germline assignment: CDR1 ENHRY and CDR2 SYGVKD. Trimming took off 2 bases at V and 5 bases at J, with 12 bases between the two ends. This CDR3 has 14 residues. The CDR3 nucleotides are TGTGCCATCAGTGAGGAGACTAGGGGTGAGACCCAGTACTTC. This codes for CAISEETRGETQYF.

The chain links TRBV28 to TRBJ1-3; unclear D gene. CDR1 and CDR2 (germline): MDHEN, SYDVKM. The CDR3 extends over 12 amino acids. Trimming took off 6 bases at V and 2 bases at J, with 5 bases between the two ends. The CDR3 region is CASRHPGNTIYF. As DNA, the CDR3 is TGTGCCAGCAGACATCCTGGAAACACCATATATTTT.

In this sample, this clonotype turned up a few times. V usage is TRBV7-2 and J usage is TRBJ1-1; no firm D call. CDR3 length: 13 residues. Per the germline V gene, CDR1 is SGHTA and CDR2 is FQGNSA. The V end lost 4 bases, the J end lost 4 bases, and 10 bases lay between the germline ends. This CDR3 is CASSSHHGTEAFF. The CDR3 nucleotides are TGTGCCAGCAGCTCCCATCACGGCACTGAAGCTTTCTTT.

This clonotype occurred a few times. This sequence joins TRBV5-6 and TRBJ2-5, with 12 bases fitting TRBD1. The germline CDR1 and CDR2 sequences are SGHDT and YYEEEE. V lost 3 bases and J lost 5; bases outside the gene matches: 5. This CDR3 is 15 amino acids long. CDR3 bases: TGTGCCAGCAGCTCCCGGGACAGGGGGCGGGAGACCCAGTACTTC. Its translation is CASSSRDRGRETQYF.

The chain carries TRBV29-1 and TRBJ2-5; D is possibly TRBD2 (5 bases). Trimming cost V 5 bases and J 2 bases, with 12 bases left between them. The germline gives CDR1 SQVTM, CDR2 ANQGSEA. The CDR3 length is 13 residues. CDR3 nucleotides: TGCAGCGTTAACGGGGTCTCTCAAGAGACCCAGTACTTC. It codes for CSVNGVSQETQYF.

On this clonotype itself: Sequence at one end of the junction differs from germline and may be a read error. V and J are TRBV30 and TRBJ2-1; 7 bases are shared with TRBD2. Germline CDR1 GTSNPN, CDR2 SVGIG (reference sequence). The CDR3 has 14 amino acids. CDR3 DNA: TGTGCCTGGAGTTTCTTCGGGAGGCCCTCCGGTCTGGGGTTC. It is translated as CAWSFFGRPSGLGF. The whole variable domain, remainder taken from reference TRBV30 and TRBJ2-1, is SQTIHQWPATLVQPVGSPLSLECTVEGTSNPNLYWYRQAAGRGLQLLFYSVGIGQISSEVPQNLSASRPQDRQFILSSKKLLLSDSGFYLCAWSFFGRPSGLGFGPGTRLTVL.

This clonotype was recorded a few times. This chain connects TRBV20-1 to TRBJ1-5; TRBD1 is a possible D gene (5 bases). V was shortened by 3 bases and J by 2 bases, with 11 bases between the two germline ends. The CDR3 runs 14 residues. From germline, CDR1 is DFQATT and CDR2 SNEGSKA (reference sequence). CDR3: CSASEGGGNQPQHF. CDR3 nucleotide sequence: TGCAGTGCTAGTGAAGGAGGGGGCAATCAGCCCCAGCATTTT.

This clonotype has ten or more counts. The chain has TRBV28 and TRBJ1-1; 9 bases are shared with TRBD1. V was pared by 5 bases and J by 5 bases, with 15 bases of the junction left unmatched. This CDR3 has 17 amino acids. CDR1 is MDHEN and CDR2 is SYDVKM in the germline V gene. CDR3 sequence: CASSPPGTGSGDTEAFF. Written as DNA, the CDR3 is TGTGCCAGCAGTCCCCCCGGGACAGGGTCTGGAGATACTGAAGCTTTCTTT.